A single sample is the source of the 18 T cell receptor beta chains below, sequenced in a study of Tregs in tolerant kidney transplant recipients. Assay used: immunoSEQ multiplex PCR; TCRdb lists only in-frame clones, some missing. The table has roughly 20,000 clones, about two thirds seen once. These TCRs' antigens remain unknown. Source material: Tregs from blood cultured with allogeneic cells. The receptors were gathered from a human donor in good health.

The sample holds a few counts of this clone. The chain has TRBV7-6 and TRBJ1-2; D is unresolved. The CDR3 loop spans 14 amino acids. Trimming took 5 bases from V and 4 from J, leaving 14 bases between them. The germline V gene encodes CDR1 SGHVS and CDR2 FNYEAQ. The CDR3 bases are TGTGCCAGCAGCCTCTCTCGGACGGGCTATGGCTACACCTTC. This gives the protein CASSLSRTGYGYTF.

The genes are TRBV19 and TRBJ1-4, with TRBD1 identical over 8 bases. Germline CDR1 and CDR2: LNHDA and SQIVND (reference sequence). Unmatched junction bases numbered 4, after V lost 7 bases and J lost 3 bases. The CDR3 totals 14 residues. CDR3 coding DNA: TGTGCCAGTACAGGGGGCAGACCTAATGAAAAACTGTTTTTT. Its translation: CASTGGRPNEKLFF.

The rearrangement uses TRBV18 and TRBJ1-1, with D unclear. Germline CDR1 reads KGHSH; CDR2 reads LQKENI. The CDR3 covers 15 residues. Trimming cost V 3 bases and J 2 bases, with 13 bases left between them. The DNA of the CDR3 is TGTGCCAGCTCACCCGCGACGGTCTTCAACACTGAAGCTTTCTTT. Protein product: CASSPATVFNTEAFF.

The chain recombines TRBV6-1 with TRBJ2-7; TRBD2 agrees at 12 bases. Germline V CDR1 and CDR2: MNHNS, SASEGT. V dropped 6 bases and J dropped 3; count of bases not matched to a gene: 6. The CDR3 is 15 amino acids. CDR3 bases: TGTGCCAGCAGAAATCTAGCGGGAGGGGGCTACGAGCAGTACTTC. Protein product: CASRNLAGGGYEQYF.

CDR3 amino acids: CASSITGQPSWEAQYF. CDR3 in DNA: TGTGCCAGTAGTATAACAGGACAGCCTAGCTGGGAGGCGCAGTATTTT. The chain carries TRBV19 and TRBJ2-3, with D tentatively TRBD1 or TRBD2 (6 bases each). This CDR3 is 16 amino acids long. Per the germline V gene, CDR1 is LNHDA and CDR2 is SQIVND (reference sequence). V was cut by 2 bases and J by 10 bases, with 22 bases left in between. The full variable domain, completed using reference TRBV19 and TRBJ2-3, is DGGITQSPKYLFRKEGQNVTLSCEQNLNHDAMYWYRQDPGQGLRLIYYSQIVNDFQKGDIAEGYSVSREKKESFPLTVTSAQKNPTAFYLCASSITGQPSWEAQYFGPGTRLTVL.

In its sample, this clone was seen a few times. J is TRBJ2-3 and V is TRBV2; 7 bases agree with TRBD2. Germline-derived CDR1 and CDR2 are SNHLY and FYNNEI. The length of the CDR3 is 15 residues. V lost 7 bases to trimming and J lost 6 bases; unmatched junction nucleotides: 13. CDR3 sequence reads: CASMLFAGDIDTQYF. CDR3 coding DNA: TGTGCCAGCATGCTTTTTGCGGGGGATATTGATACGCAGTATTTT.

CDR3 in amino acids: CASSPRSLRGNGYTF. Here the CDR3 DNA reads TGTGCCAGCTCACCAAGAAGTTTGCGAGGAAATGGCTACACCTTC. V gene TRBV18 combines with J gene TRBJ1-2; D is unresolved. The CDR3 consists of 15 residues. V was trimmed by 2 bases and J by 6 bases, leaving 16 bases between them. Germline V gene data show CDR1 as KGHSH and CDR2 as LQKENI.

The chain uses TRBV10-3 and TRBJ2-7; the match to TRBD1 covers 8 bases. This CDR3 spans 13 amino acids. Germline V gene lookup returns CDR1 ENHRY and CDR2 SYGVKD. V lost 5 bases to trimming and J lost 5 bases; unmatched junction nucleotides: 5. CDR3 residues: CAISRQGPHEQYF. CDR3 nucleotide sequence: TGTGCCATCAGTAGACAGGGGCCCCACGAGCAGTACTTC.

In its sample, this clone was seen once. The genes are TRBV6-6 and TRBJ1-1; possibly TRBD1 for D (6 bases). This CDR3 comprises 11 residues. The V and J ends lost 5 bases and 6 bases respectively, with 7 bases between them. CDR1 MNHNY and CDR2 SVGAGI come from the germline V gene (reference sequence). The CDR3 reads CASSTGPEAFF. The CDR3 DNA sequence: TGTGCCAGCAGTACAGGGCCTGAAGCTTTCTTT.

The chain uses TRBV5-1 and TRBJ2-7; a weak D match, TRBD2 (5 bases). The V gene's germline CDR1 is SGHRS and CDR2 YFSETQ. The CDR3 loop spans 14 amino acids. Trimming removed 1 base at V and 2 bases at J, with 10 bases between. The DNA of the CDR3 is TGCGCCAGCAGCTTGATGGAGGCCACCTACGAGCAGTACTTC. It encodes CASSLMEATYEQYF.

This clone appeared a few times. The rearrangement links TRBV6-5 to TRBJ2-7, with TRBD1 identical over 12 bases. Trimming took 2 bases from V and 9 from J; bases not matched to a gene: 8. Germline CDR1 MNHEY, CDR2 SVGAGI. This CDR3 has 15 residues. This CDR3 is CASSYTPGQGAVQYF. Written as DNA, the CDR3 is TGTGCCAGCAGTTACACTCCGGGACAGGGGGCTGTGCAGTACTTC.

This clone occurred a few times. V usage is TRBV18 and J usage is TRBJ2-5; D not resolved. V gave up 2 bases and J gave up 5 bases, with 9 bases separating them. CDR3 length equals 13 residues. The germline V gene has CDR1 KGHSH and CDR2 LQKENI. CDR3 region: CASSPDLLETQYF. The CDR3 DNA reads TGTGCCAGCTCACCAGACCTTTTGGAGACCCAGTACTTC.

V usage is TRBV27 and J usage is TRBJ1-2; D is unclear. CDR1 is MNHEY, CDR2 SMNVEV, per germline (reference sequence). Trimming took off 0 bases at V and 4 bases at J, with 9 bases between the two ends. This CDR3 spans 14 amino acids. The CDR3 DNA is TGTGCCAGCAGTTTATCGCCAACTGCCTATGGCTACACCTTC. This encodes CASSLSPTAYGYTF.

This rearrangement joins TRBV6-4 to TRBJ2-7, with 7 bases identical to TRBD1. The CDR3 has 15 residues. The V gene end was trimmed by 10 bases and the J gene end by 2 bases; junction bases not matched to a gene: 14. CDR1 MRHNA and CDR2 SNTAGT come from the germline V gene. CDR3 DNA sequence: TGTGCCAACCATAATCTGGGACAGCGGACCTACGAGCAGTACTTC. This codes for CANHNLGQRTYEQYF.

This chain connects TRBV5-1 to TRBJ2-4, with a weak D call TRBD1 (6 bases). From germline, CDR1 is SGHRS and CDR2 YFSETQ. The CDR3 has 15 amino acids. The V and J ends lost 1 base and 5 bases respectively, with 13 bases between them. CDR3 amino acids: CASSLNWGQQNIQYF. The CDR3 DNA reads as TGCGCCAGCAGCTTGAATTGGGGACAACAAAACATTCAGTACTTC. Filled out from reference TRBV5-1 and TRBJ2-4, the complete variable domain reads KAGVTQTPRYLIKTRGQQVTLSCSPISGHRSVSWYQQTPGQGLQFLFEYFSETQRNKGNFPGRFSGRQFSNSRSEMNVSTLELGDSALYLCASSLNWGQQNIQYFGAGTRLSVL.

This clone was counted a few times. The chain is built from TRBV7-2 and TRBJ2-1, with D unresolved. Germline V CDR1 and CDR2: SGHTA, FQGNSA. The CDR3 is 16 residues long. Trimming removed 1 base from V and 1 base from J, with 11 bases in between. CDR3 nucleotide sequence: TGTGCCAGCAGCTTAGTTAGTACAGCGTCCTACAATGAGCAGTTCTTC. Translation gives CASSLVSTASYNEQFF.

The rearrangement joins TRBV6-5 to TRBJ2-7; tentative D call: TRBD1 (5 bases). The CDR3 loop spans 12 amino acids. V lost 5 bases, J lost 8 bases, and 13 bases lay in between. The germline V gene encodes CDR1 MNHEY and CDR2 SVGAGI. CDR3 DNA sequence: TGTGCCAGCAGTGAAGAGTGGACAAAGCAGTACTTC. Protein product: CASSEEWTKQYF.

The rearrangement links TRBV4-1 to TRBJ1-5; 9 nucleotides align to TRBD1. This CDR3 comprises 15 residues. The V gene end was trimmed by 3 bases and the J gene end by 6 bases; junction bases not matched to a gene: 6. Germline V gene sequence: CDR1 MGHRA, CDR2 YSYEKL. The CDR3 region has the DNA TGCGCCAGCAGCCAGGCCGGGACAGGGTTTCAGCCCCAGCATTTT. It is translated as CASSQAGTGFQPQHF.